This entry lists 21 T cell receptor beta chains sequenced from one sample in a study of blood T cell repertoires in COVID-19. Generated by immunoSEQ multiplex PCR, the TCRdb table keeps only in-frame clones and is missing some. The data show 470,000 or so clones, roughly 91% seen once. Specimen: peripheral blood. The receptors derive from a woman aged 25 to 39 with acute or convalescent COVID-19.

Of note for this clone: Other DNA sequences in this sample translate to the same CDR3. The chain has TRBV9 and TRBJ1-2; TRBD1 might be the D (6 bases). Trimming took off 0 bases at V and 2 bases at J, with 11 bases between the two ends. Germline CDR1 is SGDLS and CDR2 is YYNGEE. The CDR3 totals 15 residues. The CDR3 coding sequence is TGTGCCAGCAGCGTAGGTGGCCAGGGGAACTATGGCTACACCTTC. It translates to CASSVGGQGNYGYTF.

J is TRBJ2-5 and V is TRBV5-4, with a possible D match to TRBD1 (6 bases). Per germline, CDR1 SGHNT and CDR2 YYREEE (reference sequence). V lost 4 bases to trimming and J lost 4 bases, with 17 bases between them. The CDR3 spans 15 residues. The CDR3 protein is CASSPDSLRGETQYF. The CDR3 DNA follows: TGTGCCAGCAGCCCGGACAGTCTCCGGGGAGAGACCCAGTACTTC. The full variable domain, with the rest looked up from reference TRBV5-4 and TRBJ2-5, is ETGVTQSPTHLIKTRGQQVTLRCSSQSGHNTVSWYQQALGQGPQFIFQYYREEENGRGNFPPRFSGLQFPNYSSELNVNALELDDSALYLCASSPDSLRGETQYFGPGTRLLVL.

This clone appeared a few times. This chain links TRBV7-6 with TRBJ2-7, with 7 bases matching TRBD1. The CDR3 runs to 15 residues. The ends lost 1 base at V and 3 bases at J; junction bases unmatched: 6. Germline V CDR1 and CDR2: SGHVS, FNYEAQ. CDR3 amino acids: CASSLEWTGGYEQYF. The CDR3 DNA reads as TGTGCCAGCAGCTTAGAGTGGACAGGTGGCTACGAGCAGTACTTC.

The chain employs TRBV6-1 and TRBJ1-2; unclear D gene. The CDR3 is made up of 14 amino acids. V lost 2 bases to trimming and J lost 6 bases, with 13 bases between them. Germline V gene sequence: CDR1 MNHNS, CDR2 SASEGT. The CDR3 reads CASSEREGRHGYTF. The CDR3 DNA reads as TGTGCCAGCAGTGAACGAGAGGGTAGGCATGGCTACACCTTC.

The chain has TRBV5-1 and TRBJ2-1; 9 nucleotides align to TRBD2. Germline-derived CDR1 and CDR2 are SGHRS and YFSETQ. The trim removed 3 bases at V and 1 base at J, leaving 5 bases unmatched. The CDR3 loop spans 16 amino acids. DNA for the CDR3: TGCGCCAGCAGCTCGGCTAGCGGGGTGTCCTACAATGAGCAGTTCTTC. Its protein product is CASSSASGVSYNEQFF.

Only a few counts were recorded for this clone. This chain connects TRBV6-1 to TRBJ1-3; 8 bases align to TRBD1. This CDR3 has 20 residues. The junction had 14 bases not matched to a gene; V was cut back by 1 base and J by 0 bases. The V gene's germline CDR1 is MNHNS and CDR2 SASEGT. The CDR3 bases are TGTGCCAGCAGTGAAGAGTCGGGATGGGGACAGGCCGTCTCTGGAAACACCATATATTTT. Its translation: CASSEESGWGQAVSGNTIYF.

The chain recombines TRBV18 with TRBJ2-1, with 8 bases matching TRBD1. The CDR3 spans 15 residues. With 5 bases clipped from V and 6 bases from J, the junction kept 9 bases outside the gene matches. Germline CDR1 reads KGHSH; CDR2 reads LQKENI. Here the CDR3 reads CASSNRGKARNEQFF. The DNA for the CDR3 is TGTGCCAGCTCAAACAGGGGGAAGGCTCGCAATGAGCAGTTCTTC.

Here the CDR3 DNA reads TGCGCCAGCAGCCAAGTCAGGATTGATGAGACCCAGTACTTC. Protein: CASSQVRIDETQYF. The rearrangement links TRBV4-1 to TRBJ2-5; D is unresolved. CDR1 MGHRA and CDR2 YSYEKL come from the germline V gene. Trimming took off 1 base at V and 5 bases at J, with 11 bases between the two ends. This CDR3 region has 14 residues.

J is TRBJ1-4 and V is TRBV11-2, with TRBD1 as a possible D gene (6 bases). In germline, CDR1 is SGHAT, CDR2 FQNNGV. V lost 5 bases and J 8 bases, leaving 18 bases between the germline ends. CDR3 length: 15 amino acids. Written as DNA, the CDR3 is TGTGCCAGCAGCCGCGGACAGACAAGAAGCGAAAAACTGTTTTTT. This gives the protein CASSRGQTRSEKLFF.

This rearrangement joins TRBV7-2 to TRBJ2-7; 11 positions agree with TRBD2. CDR1 and CDR2 (germline): SGHTA, FQGNSA. The length of the CDR3 is 15 residues. The junction had 3 bases not matched to a gene; V was cut back by 3 bases and J by 2 bases. This chain's CDR3 is CASSFISGGAYEQYF. The CDR3 DNA reads TGTGCCAGCAGCTTTATTAGCGGGGGGGCCTACGAGCAGTACTTC.

CDR3 sequence reads: CASSQVNSPLHF. The DNA of the CDR3 is TGTGCCAGCAGTCAGGTGAATTCACCCCTCCACTTT. The chain combines TRBV12-3 or TRBV12-4 with TRBJ1-6; D gene unclear. Deletions cut 5 bases from V and 7 bases from J, with 6 bases between. The CDR3 runs 12 residues.

The rearrangement uses TRBV5-1 and TRBJ2-5; possibly TRBD1 for D (6 bases). CDR1 and CDR2 from the germline V gene are SGHRS and YFSETQ. The V gene lost 4 bases and the J gene lost 2 bases, with 18 bases spanning the gap. CDR3 length: 16 residues. Written as DNA, the CDR3 is TGCGCCAGCAGCCTGGACGGGACACCAAATCAAGAGACCCAGTACTTC. It specifies CASSLDGTPNQETQYF.

This clone was recorded only once. The chain has TRBV3-1 (or the pseudogene TRBV3-2) and TRBJ2-3; 8 nucleotides match TRBD1. V shed 8 bases, J shed 4 bases, and the junction held 5 bases outside the gene matches. Germline lookup yields CDR1 LGHDT and CDR2 YNNKEL (reference sequence). The CDR3 runs 13 residues. The CDR3 is CASGQGFSDTQYF. The DNA for the CDR3 is TGTGCCAGCGGACAGGGTTTTTCAGATACGCAGTATTTT.

The chain recombines TRBV5-8 with TRBJ2-5; 11 bases line up with TRBD2. The CDR3 spans 17 residues. CDR1 is SGHTS, CDR2 YDEGEE, per germline. Trimming removed 0 bases from V and 2 bases from J; junction bases left unmatched: 6. CDR3 DNA: TGTGCCAGCAGCTTGGGATCTAGCGGGGGGCCTCAAGAGACCCAGTACTTC. Its protein is CASSLGSSGGPQETQYF.

The J gene is TRBJ2-1, the V gene TRBV27, with TRBD1 matching 7 bases. J was trimmed by 8 bases and V by 2 bases; bases with no gene match: 12. Germline CDR1 is MNHEY and CDR2 is SMNVEV (reference sequence). This CDR3 is 16 amino acids long. The CDR3 DNA is TGTGCCAGCAGTTTAGACGACAGGGTTGATTATGATGAGCAGTTCTTC. It encodes CASSLDDRVDYDEQFF.

This rearrangement joins TRBV5-6 to TRBJ1-4; TRBD1 agrees at 10 bases. The CDR3 runs 16 residues. Germline-derived CDR1 and CDR2 are SGHDT and YYEEEE. After removal of 4 bases from V and 7 bases from J, the junction contained 10 bases not matched to a gene. The CDR3 bases are TGTGCCAGCAGCCTGATAGACAGGGGGCTTGGTGAAAAACTGTTTTTT. It specifies CASSLIDRGLGEKLFF.

In this sample, this clone turned up a few times. V and J are TRBV2 and TRBJ2-7, with 16 positions matching TRBD2. Germline CDR1 and CDR2: SNHLY and FYNNEI. The ends lost 6 bases at V and 13 bases at J; junction bases unmatched: 9. CDR3 size: 14 residues. The CDR3 coding sequence is TGTGCCAGCAGCCCCCAGGGACTAGCGGGGGGGACCTACTTC. Translating gives CASSPQGLAGGTYF. Drawing the rest from reference TRBV2 and TRBJ2-7, the complete variable domain is EPEVTQTPSHQVTQMGQEVILRCVPISNHLYFYWYRQILGQKVEFLVSFYNNEISEKSEIFDDQFSVERPDGSNFTLKIRSTKLEDSAMYFCASSPQGLAGGTYFGPGTRLTVT.

This clone showed up just a few times. The chain is built from TRBV7-6 and TRBJ1-4; D is ambiguous. V lost 5 bases to trimming and J lost 6 bases, with 13 bases between them. This CDR3 region has 14 residues. The germline gives CDR1 SGHVS, CDR2 FNYEAQ. CDR3 in amino acids: CASSLEIGDEKLFF. The CDR3 coding sequence is TGTGCCAGCAGCCTCGAGATCGGTGATGAAAAACTGTTTTTT.

The chain employs TRBV9 and TRBJ2-2, with TRBD2 matching 12 bases. CDR1 and CDR2 (germline): SGDLS, YYNGEE. Trimming removed 3 bases from V and 3 bases from J; junction bases left unmatched: 12. CDR3 size: 19 residues. The CDR3 sequence: CASSEQNELAGGYTGELFF. Here the CDR3 DNA reads TGTGCCAGCAGCGAACAAAATGAGCTAGCGGGGGGGTACACCGGGGAGCTGTTTTTT. Drawing the rest from reference TRBV9 and TRBJ2-2, the complete variable domain is DSGVTQTPKHLITATGQRVTLRCSPRSGDLSVYWYQQSLDQGLQFLIQYYNGEERAKGNILERFSAQQFPDLHSELNLSSLELGDSALYFCASSEQNELAGGYTGELFFGEGSRLTVL.

The V call is TRBV5-6, the J call TRBJ1-2; D gene uncertain. The CDR3 has 13 residues. Germline V gene sequence: CDR1 SGHDT, CDR2 YYEEEE. The V end lost 4 bases, the J end lost 0 bases, and 7 bases lay between the germline ends. The CDR3 loop is CASSPLANYGYTF. For the CDR3, the DNA is TGTGCCAGCAGCCCACTAGCTAACTATGGCTACACCTTC.

The chain employs TRBV5-1 and TRBJ2-7, with no clear D. Germline CDR1 SGHRS, CDR2 YFSETQ. Trimming pared 2 bases from V and 3 bases from J, leaving 9 bases between. The CDR3 has 13 amino acids. Written as DNA, the CDR3 is TGCGCCAGCAGCTTCATGGAGAACTACGAGCAGTACTTC. This sequence encodes CASSFMENYEQYF. Variable domain in full (rest from reference TRBV5-1 and TRBJ2-7): KAGVTQTPRYLIKTRGQQVTLSCSPISGHRSVSWYQQTPGQGLQFLFEYFSETQRNKGNFPGRFSGRQFSNSRSEMNVSTLELGDSALYLCASSFMENYEQYFGPGTRLTVT.